These 7 T cell receptor beta chains share one sample of origin, sequenced in a study of blood T cell repertoires in COVID-19. TCRdb's table, derived via immunoSEQ multiplex PCR, lists solely in-frame clones and lacks some. The data hold about 180,000 clones, with 75% to 90% observed a single time. The sequenced sample consisted of PBMCs or T cells enriched from blood (not recorded which). These receptors all come from a woman aged 40 to 50 with acute COVID-19.

The gene calls are TRBV4-1 and TRBJ2-7; unclear D gene. The CDR3 extends over 15 amino acids. V was trimmed by 0 bases and J by 2 bases, leaving 11 bases between them. Germline V gene data show CDR1 as MGHRA and CDR2 as YSYEKL. Here the CDR3 DNA reads TGCGCCAGCAGCCAAGATTTGGCAGGTCCCTACGAGCAGTACTTC. Translation: CASSQDLAGPYEQYF.

The V call is TRBV12-3 or TRBV12-4, the J call TRBJ2-1; 8 bases agree with TRBD2. With 9 bases clipped from V and 10 bases from J, the junction kept 8 bases outside the gene matches. This CDR3 is built from 12 residues. CDR3 protein: CASIGTSQEQFF. CDR3 DNA sequence: TGTGCCAGTATAGGGACTAGTCAAGAGCAGTTCTTC.

This chain links TRBV19 with TRBJ1-1, with 8 bases matching TRBD1. Per the germline V gene, CDR1 is LNHDA and CDR2 is SQIVND (reference sequence). With V trimmed by 6 bases and J by 1 base, 7 bases remained unmatched. The CDR3 has 15 amino acids. In DNA form, the CDR3 reads TGTGCCAGTAGCGATTTGGACAGGGCGAACACTGAAGCTTTCTTT. Translation gives CASSDLDRANTEAFF. Looking up the rest from reference TRBV19 and TRBJ1-1 gives the full variable domain: DGGITQSPKYLFRKEGQNVTLSCEQNLNHDAMYWYRQDPGQGLRLIYYSQIVNDFQKGDIAEGYSVSREKKESFPLTVTSAQKNPTAFYLCASSDLDRANTEAFFGQGTRLTVV.

The chain couples TRBV7-9 to TRBJ1-1, with D possibly TRBD1 on 6 matching bases. Trimming took 6 bases from V and 3 from J, leaving 11 bases between them. Germline CDR1 SEHNR, CDR2 FQNEAQ (reference sequence). The CDR3 extends over 13 amino acids. This CDR3 reads CASRRGRDTEAFF. The CDR3 DNA reads as TGTGCCAGCAGGAGGGGGAGGGACACTGAAGCTTTCTTT.

On this clone itself: Other DNA sequences from this sample encode an identical CDR3 as well. The chain carries TRBV30 and TRBJ2-5; TRBD1 agrees at 9 bases. The germline V gene has CDR1 GTSNPN and CDR2 SVGIG (reference sequence). J gave up 5 bases and V 2 bases, and 6 bases lay outside the gene matches. The CDR3 runs to 14 residues. CDR3 sequence (DNA): TGTGCCTGGAGTTCCGGGACAGGGACGGAGACCCAGTACTTC. Amino acid sequence: CAWSSGTGTETQYF.

This chain links TRBV4-1 with TRBJ2-1, with TRBD1 identical over 7 bases. Per germline, CDR1 MGHRA and CDR2 YSYEKL. This CDR3 has 14 residues. V dropped 3 bases and J dropped 9; count of bases not matched to a gene: 8. The CDR3 reads CASSHRGIWSEQFF. For the CDR3, the DNA is TGCGCCAGCAGCCACAGGGGGATTTGGAGTGAGCAGTTCTTC.

The chain joins TRBV14 to TRBJ1-2; 8 nucleotides match TRBD1. The germline V gene encodes CDR1 SGHDN and CDR2 FVKESK. V lost 0 bases and J lost 3; bases outside the gene matches: 9. The CDR3 runs to 17 residues. As DNA, the CDR3 is TGTGCCAGCAGCCAAGATAGTCAGGGGGCGCTTTACTATGGCTACACCTTC. Translated, it gives CASSQDSQGALYYGYTF. Complete variable domain (other parts from reference TRBV14 and TRBJ1-2): EAGVTQFPSHSVIEKGQTVTLRCDPISGHDNLYWYRRVMGKEIKFLLHFVKESKQDESGMPNNRFLAERTGGTYSTLKVQPAELEDSGVYFCASSQDSQGALYYGYTFGSGTRLTVV.